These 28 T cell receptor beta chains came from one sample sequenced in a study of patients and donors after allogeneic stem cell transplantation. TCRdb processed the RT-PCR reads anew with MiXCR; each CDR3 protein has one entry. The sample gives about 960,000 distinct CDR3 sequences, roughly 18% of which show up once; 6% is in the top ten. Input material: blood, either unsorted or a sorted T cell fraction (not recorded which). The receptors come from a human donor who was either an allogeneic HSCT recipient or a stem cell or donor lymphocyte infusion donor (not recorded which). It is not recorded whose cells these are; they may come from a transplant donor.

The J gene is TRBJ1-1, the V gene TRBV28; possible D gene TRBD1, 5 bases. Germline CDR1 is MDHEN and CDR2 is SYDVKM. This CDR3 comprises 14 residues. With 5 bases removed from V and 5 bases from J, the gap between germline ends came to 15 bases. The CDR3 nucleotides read TGTGCCAGCAGTCCCCCTGGGGCAGAGACTGAAGCTTTCTTT. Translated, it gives CASSPPGAETEAFF.

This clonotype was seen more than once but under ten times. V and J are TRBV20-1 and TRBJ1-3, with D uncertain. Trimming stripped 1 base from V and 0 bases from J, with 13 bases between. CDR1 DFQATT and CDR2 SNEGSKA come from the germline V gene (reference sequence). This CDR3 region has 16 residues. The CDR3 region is CSARGGGSRSGNTIYF. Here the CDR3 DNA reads TGCAGTGCTAGAGGGGGTGGGAGCCGCTCTGGAAACACCATATATTTT.

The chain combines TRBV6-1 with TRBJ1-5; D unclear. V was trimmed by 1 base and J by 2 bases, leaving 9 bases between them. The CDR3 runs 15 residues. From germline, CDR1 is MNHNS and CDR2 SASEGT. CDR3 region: CASSEGRMGNQPQHF. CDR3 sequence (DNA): TGTGCCAGCAGTGAAGGGAGGATGGGCAATCAGCCCCAGCATTTT.

In DNA, the CDR3 is TGCAGTGCTAGCCTAGCGGGGGGCCCTGGGACCGGGGAGCTGTTTTTT. Its protein product is CSASLAGGPGTGELFF. The genes are TRBV20-1 and TRBJ2-2, with 11 bases lining up with TRBD2. The J segment lost 5 bases and the V segment lost 3 bases, leaving 8 bases of the junction unmatched. This CDR3 spans 16 amino acids. The germline gives CDR1 DFQATT, CDR2 SNEGSKA (reference sequence).

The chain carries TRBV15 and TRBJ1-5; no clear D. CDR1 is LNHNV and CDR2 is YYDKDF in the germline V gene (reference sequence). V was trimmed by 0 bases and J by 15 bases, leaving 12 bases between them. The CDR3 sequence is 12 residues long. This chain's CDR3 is CATSRESGVLHF. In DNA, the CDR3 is TGTGCCACCAGCAGAGAATCCGGTGTTTTGCATTTT.

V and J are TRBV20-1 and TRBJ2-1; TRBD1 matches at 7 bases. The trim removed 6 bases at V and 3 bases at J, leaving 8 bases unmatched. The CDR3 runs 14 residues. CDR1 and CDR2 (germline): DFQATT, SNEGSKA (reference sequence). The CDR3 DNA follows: TGCAGTGCGAGCAGGGGGTCCCTCTACAATGAGCAGTTCTTC. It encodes CSASRGSLYNEQFF.

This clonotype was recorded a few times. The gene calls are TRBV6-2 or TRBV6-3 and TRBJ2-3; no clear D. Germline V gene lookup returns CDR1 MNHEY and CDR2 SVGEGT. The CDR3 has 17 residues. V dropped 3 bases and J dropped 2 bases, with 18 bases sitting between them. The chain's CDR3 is CASSYPRDRVLTDTQYF. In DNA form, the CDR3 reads TGTGCCAGCAGTTATCCTCGAGACCGGGTCCTCACAGATACGCAGTATTTT.

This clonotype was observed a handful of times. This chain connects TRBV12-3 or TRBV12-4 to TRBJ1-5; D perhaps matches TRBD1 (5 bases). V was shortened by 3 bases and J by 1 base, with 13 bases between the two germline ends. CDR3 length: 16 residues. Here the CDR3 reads CASSLAGTSSNQPQHF. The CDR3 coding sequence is TGTGCCAGCAGTTTGGCAGGGACGAGCAGCAATCAGCCCCAGCATTTT.

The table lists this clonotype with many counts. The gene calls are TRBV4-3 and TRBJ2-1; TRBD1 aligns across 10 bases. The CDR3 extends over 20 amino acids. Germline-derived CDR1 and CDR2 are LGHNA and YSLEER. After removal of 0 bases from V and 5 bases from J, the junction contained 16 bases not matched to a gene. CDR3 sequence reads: CASSQDYGTGAVNEDNEQFF. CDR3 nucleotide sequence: TGCGCCAGCAGCCAAGATTACGGGACAGGGGCTGTCAACGAGGACAATGAGCAGTTCTTC.

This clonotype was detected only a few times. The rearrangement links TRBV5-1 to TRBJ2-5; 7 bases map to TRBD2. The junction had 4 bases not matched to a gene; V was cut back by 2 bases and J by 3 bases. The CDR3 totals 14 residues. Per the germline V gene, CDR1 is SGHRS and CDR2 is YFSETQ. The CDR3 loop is CASSFLADKETQYF. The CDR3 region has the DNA TGCGCCAGCAGCTTCCTAGCGGATAAAGAGACCCAGTACTTC.

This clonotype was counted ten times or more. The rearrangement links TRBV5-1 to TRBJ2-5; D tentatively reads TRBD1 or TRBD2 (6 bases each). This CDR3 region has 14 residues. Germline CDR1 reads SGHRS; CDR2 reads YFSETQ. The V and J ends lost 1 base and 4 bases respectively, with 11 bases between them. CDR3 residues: CASSLTGGVETQYF. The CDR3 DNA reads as TGCGCCAGCAGCTTGACCGGGGGCGTAGAGACCCAGTACTTC. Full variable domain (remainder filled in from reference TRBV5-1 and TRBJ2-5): KAGVTQTPRYLIKTRGQQVTLSCSPISGHRSVSWYQQTPGQGLQFLFEYFSETQRNKGNFPGRFSGRQFSNSRSEMNVSTLELGDSALYLCASSLTGGVETQYFGPGTRLLVL.

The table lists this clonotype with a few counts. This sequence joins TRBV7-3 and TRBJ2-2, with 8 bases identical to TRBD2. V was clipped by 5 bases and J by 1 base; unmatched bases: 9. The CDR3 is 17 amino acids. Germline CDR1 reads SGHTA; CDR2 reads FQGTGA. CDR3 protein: CASSKTGTRRNTGELFF. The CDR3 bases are TGTGCCAGCAGCAAAACCGGGACTAGGAGGAACACCGGGGAGCTGTTTTTT.

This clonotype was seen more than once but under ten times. The CDR3 DNA is TGTGCCAGCAGCCCCCGTAGGAAGTCTAGCACAGATACGCAGTATTTT. Protein product: CASSPRRKSSTDTQYF. V usage is TRBV7-8 and J usage is TRBJ2-3; D gene unclear. The CDR3 runs 16 residues. Germline V CDR1 and CDR2: SGHVS, FQNEAQ. With 5 bases removed from V and 0 bases from J, the gap between germline ends came to 15 bases. Full variable domain (missing parts from reference TRBV7-8 and TRBJ2-3): GAGVSQSPRYKVAKRGQDVALRCDPISGHVSLFWYQQALGQGPEFLTYFQNEAQLDKSGLPSDRFFAERPEGSVSTLKIQRTQQEDSAVYLCASSPRRKSSTDTQYFGPGTRLTVL.

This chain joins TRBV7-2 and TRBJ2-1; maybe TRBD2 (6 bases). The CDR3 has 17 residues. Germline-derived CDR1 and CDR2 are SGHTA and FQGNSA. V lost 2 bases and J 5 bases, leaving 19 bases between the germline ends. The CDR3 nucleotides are TGTGCCAGCAGCTTATCCAGCGGGCTAGGGGCGGACAATGAGCAGTTCTTC. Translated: CASSLSSGLGADNEQFF.

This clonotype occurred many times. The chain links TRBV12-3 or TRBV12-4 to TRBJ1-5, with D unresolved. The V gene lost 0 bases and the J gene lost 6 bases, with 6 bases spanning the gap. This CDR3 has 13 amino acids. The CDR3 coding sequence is TGTGCCAGCAGTTTAGCCACCCTTCAGCCCCAGCATTTT. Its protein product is CASSLATLQPQHF.

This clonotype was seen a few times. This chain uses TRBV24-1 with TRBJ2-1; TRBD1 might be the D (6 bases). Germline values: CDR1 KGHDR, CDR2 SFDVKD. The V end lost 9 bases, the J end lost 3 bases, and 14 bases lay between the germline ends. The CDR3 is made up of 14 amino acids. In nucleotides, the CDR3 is TGTGCCACCTCGACAGGTGGGGTCTACAATGAGCAGTTCTTC. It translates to CATSTGGVYNEQFF.

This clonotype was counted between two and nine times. The CDR3 nucleotides are TGTGCCAGCACCACAGGGGGAGCGCCCGGACACCTGGCCCTCCACTTT. Translated, it gives CASTTGGAPGHLALHF. The chain couples TRBV7-9 to TRBJ1-6; 8 bases agree with TRBD1. CDR3 length: 16 residues. The V and J ends lost 7 bases and 14 bases, in that order; junction bases with no gene match: 19. Looked up from germline, CDR1 is SEHNR and CDR2 is FQNEAQ (reference sequence).

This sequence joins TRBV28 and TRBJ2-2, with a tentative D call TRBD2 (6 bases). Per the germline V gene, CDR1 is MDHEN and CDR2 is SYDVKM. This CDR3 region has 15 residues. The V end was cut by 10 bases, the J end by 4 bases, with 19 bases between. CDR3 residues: CATRFGGAGTGELFF. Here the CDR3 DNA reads TGTGCCACCCGGTTCGGGGGAGCGGGCACCGGGGAGCTGTTTTTT.

The CDR3 loop reads CASSPLPGVGSHEQFF. In DNA, the CDR3 is TGTGCCAGCAGCCCCCTCCCGGGAGTGGGGTCACATGAGCAGTTCTTC. V usage is TRBV13 and J usage is TRBJ2-1, with a tentative D call TRBD2 (6 bases). Trimming took off 5 bases at V and 8 bases at J, with 22 bases between the two ends. CDR3 length: 16 amino acids. Germline V gene sequence: CDR1 PRHDT, CDR2 FYEKMQ (reference sequence).

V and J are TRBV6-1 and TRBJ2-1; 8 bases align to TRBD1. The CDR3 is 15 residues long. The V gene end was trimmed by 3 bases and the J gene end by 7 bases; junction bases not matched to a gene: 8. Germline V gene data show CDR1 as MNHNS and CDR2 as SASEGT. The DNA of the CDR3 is TGTGCCAGCAGTGACCAGGGGGCAGTAGGGAATGAGCAGTTCTTC. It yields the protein CASSDQGAVGNEQFF.

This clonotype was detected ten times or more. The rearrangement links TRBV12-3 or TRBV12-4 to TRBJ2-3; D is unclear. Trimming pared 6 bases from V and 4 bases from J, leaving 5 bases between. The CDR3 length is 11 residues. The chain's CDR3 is CASRLADTQYF. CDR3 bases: TGTGCCAGCAGACTTGCAGATACGCAGTATTTT.

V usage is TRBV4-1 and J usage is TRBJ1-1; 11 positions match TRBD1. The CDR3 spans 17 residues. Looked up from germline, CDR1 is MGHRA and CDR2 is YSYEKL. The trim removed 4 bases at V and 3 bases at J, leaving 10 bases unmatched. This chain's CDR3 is CASSRGVGGQGDTEAFF. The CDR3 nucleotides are TGCGCCAGCAGCCGAGGGGTTGGGGGACAGGGGGACACTGAAGCTTTCTTT.

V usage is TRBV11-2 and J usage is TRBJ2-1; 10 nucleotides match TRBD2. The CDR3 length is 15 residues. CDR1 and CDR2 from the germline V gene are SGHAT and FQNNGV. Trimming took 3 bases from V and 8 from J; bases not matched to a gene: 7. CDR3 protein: CASSFRPSGSYEQFF. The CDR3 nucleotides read TGTGCCAGCAGCTTTCGGCCTAGCGGGAGCTATGAGCAGTTCTTC.

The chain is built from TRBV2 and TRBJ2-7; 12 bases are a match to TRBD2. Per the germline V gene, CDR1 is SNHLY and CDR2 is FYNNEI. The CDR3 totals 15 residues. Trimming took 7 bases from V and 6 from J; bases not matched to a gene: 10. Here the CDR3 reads CASTIGLAGTGEQYF. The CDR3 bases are TGTGCCAGCACCATCGGACTAGCGGGAACGGGCGAGCAGTACTTC.

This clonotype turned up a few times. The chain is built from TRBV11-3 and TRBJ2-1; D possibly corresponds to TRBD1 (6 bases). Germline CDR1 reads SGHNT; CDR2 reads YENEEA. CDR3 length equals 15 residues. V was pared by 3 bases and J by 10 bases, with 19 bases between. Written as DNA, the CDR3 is TGTGCCAGCAGCTTGGCAAAACCGGGACACCCCGAGCAGTTCTTC. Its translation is CASSLAKPGHPEQFF.

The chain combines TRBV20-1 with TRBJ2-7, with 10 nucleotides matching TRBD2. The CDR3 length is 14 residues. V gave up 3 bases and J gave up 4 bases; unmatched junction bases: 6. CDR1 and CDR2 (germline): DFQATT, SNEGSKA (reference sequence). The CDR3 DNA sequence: TGCAGTGCTAGGAAAGCGGGAGGGCTATACGAGCAGTACTTC. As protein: CSARKAGGLYEQYF.

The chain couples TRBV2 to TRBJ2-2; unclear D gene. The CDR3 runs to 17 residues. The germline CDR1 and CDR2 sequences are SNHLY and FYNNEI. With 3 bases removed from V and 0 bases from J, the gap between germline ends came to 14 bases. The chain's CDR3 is CASSDRYPTSNTGELFF. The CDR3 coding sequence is TGTGCCAGCAGTGACAGGTATCCAACTTCGAACACCGGGGAGCTGTTTTTT.

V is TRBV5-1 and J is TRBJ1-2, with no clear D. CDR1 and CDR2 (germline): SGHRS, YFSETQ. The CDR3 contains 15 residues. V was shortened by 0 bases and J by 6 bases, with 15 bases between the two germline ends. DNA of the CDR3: TGCGCCAGCAGCTTGGCTAGCGGGGTAAAGAATGGCTACACCTTC. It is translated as CASSLASGVKNGYTF.